A selection of T cell receptor beta chains follows, all from one sample in a study of blood T cell repertoires in COVID-19. Sequenced by immunoSEQ multiplex PCR; TCRdb stores in-frame clones only, minus some. The sample includes approximately 200,000 clones, about 85% of them seen just once. The sample was peripheral blood. These receptors all come from a middle-aged man with acute or convalescent COVID-19. The CDR3 runs from the conserved cysteine through the conserved F or W. A D gene is named only where the DNA matches it firmly. Size tells how often a clone was seen (once, few, many) or the class of an expanded clone, and some rows leave it out.

>TRBJ2-6|TRBV19|.|TRBD2
TGTGCCAGTAGTCCCCGGGGGGGGCGCGCTGGGGCCAACGTCCTGACTTTC
CASSPRGGRAGANVLTF
>TRBJ2-5|TRBV2|.|.
TGTGCCAGCAGTGTCGGAGAGACCCAGTACTTC
CASSVGETQYF
>TRBJ1-6|TRBV15|.|.
TGTGCCACCAGCAGAGAGTACGGGATTAATTCACCCCTCCACTTT
CATSREYGINSPLHF
>TRBJ2-3|TRBV5-6|few|.
TGTGCCAGCAGCTTGATCCCCCGAGCGCTTGGCACAGATACGCAGTATTTT
CASSLIPRALGTDTQYF
>TRBJ1-4|TRBV28|.|.
TGTGCCAGCAGTGCAACCTCGAGTTACGATGAAAAACTGTTTTTT
CASSATSSYDEKLFF
>TRBJ1-5|TRBV30|.|.
TGTGCCTGGAGTCAATCTAGCAATCAGCCCCAGCATTTT
CAWSQSSNQPQHF
>TRBJ1-1|TRBV11-1|.|.
TGTGCCAGCACCTGGGGGGACACTGAAGCTTTCTTT
CASTWGDTEAFF
>TRBJ1-1|TRBV5-1|.|.
TGCGCCAGCAGCCCGGGTCCTGTAGGGAGGAACACTGAAGCTTTCTTT
CASSPGPVGRNTEAFF
>TRBJ2-3|TRBV5-6|.|.
TGTGCCAGCAGCTTGGAGACCGGGGGAACAGATACGCAGTATTTT
CASSLETGGTDTQYF
>TRBJ1-1|TRBV19|.|TRBD1
TGTGCCAGTAGGCGGACAGGGATGGATACTGAAGCTTTCTTT
CASRRTGMDTEAFF
>TRBJ1-2|TRBV7-9|.|TRBD1
TGTGCCGGCAGGCCCACAGGGGCCGGCCTGGGCTACACCTTC
CAGRPTGAGLGYTF
>TRBJ1-1|TRBV29-1|.|TRBD1
TGCAGCATACAGGGGGCGAACACTGAAGCTTTCTTT
CSIQGANTEAFF
>TRBJ1-3|TRBV19|.|TRBD1
TGTGCCAGTAGTGTACAGGGGGCTGGAAACACCATATATTTT
CASSVQGAGNTIYF
>TRBJ1-5|TRBV6-6|.|.
TGTGCCAGCAGTTTCCGCAGGGGAGACAATCAGCCCCAGCATTTT
CASSFRRGDNQPQHF
>TRBJ1-2|TRBV4-2|.|.
TGTGCCAGCAGCCAGGATCTGGGGCGGGGGGGCGATGGCTACACCTTC
CASSQDLGRGGDGYTF
>TRBJ2-7|TRBV4-1|.|.
TGCGCCAGCAGCCAAGAAGGGGTCTCCTACGAGCAGTACTTC
CASSQEGVSYEQYF
>TRBJ2-7|TRBV7-9|.|.
TGTGCCAGCAGCTTAAGTTCAGGGACCTACGAGCAGTACTTC
CASSLSSGTYEQYF
>TRBJ2-2|TRBV2|.|TRBD1
TGTGCCAGCACGGGACAGGGTAGTACCGGGGAGCTGTTTTTT
CASTGQGSTGELFF
>TRBJ2-1|TRBV5-1|few|TRBD2
TGCGCCAGCAGCGTAGGGACTAGCGGGGGAGGAGGGTTCTATGAGCAGTTCTTC
CASSVGTSGGGGFYEQFF
>TRBJ2-7|TRBV5-1|.|TRBD1
TGCGCCAGCAGGTTGAACTCGGGACAGACCTACGAGCAGTACTTC
CASRLNSGQTYEQYF
>TRBJ2-1|TRBV6-6|.|.
TGTGCCAGCGGGATAATTTTACAGGGCAATGAGCAGTTCTTC
CASGIILQGNEQFF
>TRBJ2-7|TRBV12-3/TRBV12-4|.|.
TGTGCCAGCAGTTCTTCCAGCTACGAGCAGTACTTC
CASSSSSYEQYF
>TRBJ2-5|TRBV15|.|.
TGTGCCACCAGCGCCCCCATTGGGCCACGGGAGACCCAGTACTTC
CATSAPIGPRETQYF
>TRBJ2-3|TRBV3-1/TRBV3-2|few|TRBD2
TGTGCCAGCAGCTCGTATCGACTAGCCGGGGGCACAGATACGCAGTATTTT
CASSSYRLAGGTDTQYF
>TRBJ1-6|TRBV6-2/TRBV6-3|.|TRBD1
TGTGCCAGCAGTGAGGATCTCCGGACAGGGCAATTCCGTAATTCACCCCTCCACTTT
CASSEDLRTGQFRNSPLHF
>TRBJ1-1|TRBV6-5|.|.
TGTGCCAGCAGTTACTTAGTAAACACTGAAGCTTTCTTT
CASSYLVNTEAFF
>TRBJ2-3|TRBV24-1|.|TRBD1
TGTGCCACCAGTGATTACAGGGGGCTGAGCACAGATACGCAGTATTTT
CATSDYRGLSTDTQYF
>TRBJ1-5|TRBV2|.|TRBD1
TGTGCCAGCAGTGAAGGCAGGGGGCCTCAGCCCCAGCATTTT
CASSEGRGPQPQHF
>TRBJ1-5|TRBV30|.|.
TGTGCCTGGAGTGTCGGGGATCAGCCCCAGCATTTT
CAWSVGDQPQHF
>TRBJ1-3|TRBV2|.|TRBD1
TGTGCCAGCAGTGAAACGACAGGGTTCGGAAACACCATATATTTT
CASSETTGFGNTIYF
>TRBJ1-3|TRBV9|.|.
TGTGCCAGCAGCGTATACCCGGGGGGCACCGTCTCTGGAAACACCATATATTTT
CASSVYPGGTVSGNTIYF
>TRBJ1-1|TRBV27|.|.
TGTGCCAGCAGCCTACGGGGAGGATTGAACACTGAAGCTTTCTTT
CASSLRGGLNTEAFF
>TRBJ1-1|TRBV18|.|.
TGTGCCAGCTCACCTTCGCAGGGAGGGATCACTGAAGCTTTCTTT
CASSPSQGGITEAFF
>TRBJ2-7|TRBV6-5|.|TRBD2
TGTGCCAGCAGGATGAAGAGGAGCGGGGACGAGCAGTACTTC
CASRMKRSGDEQYF
>TRBJ2-1|TRBV7-3|once|.
TGTGCCAGCAGCTCCCCGGGGAGTAACCCCAATGAGCAGTTCTTC
CASSSPGSNPNEQFF
>TRBJ2-1|TRBV9|.|.
TGTGCCAGCAGCGTCTCTGGCTCCACCTCCTACAATGAGCAGTTCTTC
CASSVSGSTSYNEQFF
>TRBJ1-6|TRBV2|.|.
TGTGCCAGCAGGGACGGGACACCGAATTCACCCCTCCACTTT
CASRDGTPNSPLHF
>TRBJ2-7|TRBV3-1/TRBV3-2|.|TRBD1
TGTGCCAGCAGCCTTACCGGGACAGGGGCTCGGGAGCAGTACTTC
CASSLTGTGAREQYF
>TRBJ2-7|TRBV6-5|once|TRBD1
TGTGCCAGCAGTTTCGGGACAGCCTCCTACGAGCAGTACTTC
CASSFGTASYEQYF
>TRBJ1-2|TRBV12-3/TRBV12-4|.|.
TGTGCCAGCAGCATTGCTAACTATGGCTACACCTTC
CASSIANYGYTF
>TRBJ2-5|TRBV7-8|few|.
TGTGCCAGCAGCTCATCGGACGGCGGCGGGGTAGGAGAGACCCAGTACTTC
CASSSSDGGGVGETQYF
>TRBJ1-2|TRBV6-5|.|.
TGTGCCAGCAGTTACGCACAGGGAAGCTACACCTTC
CASSYAQGSYTF
>TRBJ1-5|TRBV29-1|.|.
TGCAGCGTTGCGAGAGGGATGGATCAGCCCCAGCATTTT
CSVARGMDQPQHF
>TRBJ1-5|TRBV6-6|once|.
TGTGCCAGCACCGTAATGATGGGACAATGGCCCCAGCATTTT
CASTVMMGQWPQHF
>TRBJ1-2|TRBV18|.|.
TGTGCCAGCTCGCCCGACAGGAACTATGGCTACACCTTC
CASSPDRNYGYTF
>TRBJ2-3|TRBV29-1|.|.
TGCAGCGTCGCCACGACAGGTAGCACAGATACGCAGTATTTT
CSVATTGSTDTQYF
>TRBJ1-4|TRBV6-5|once|.
TGTGCCAGCAGTCCCGGGGGGGGAAATGAAAAACTGTTTTTT
CASSPGGGNEKLFF
>TRBJ1-1|TRBV29-1|.|TRBD1
TGCAGCGTTGGGGACAGGCCCACTGAAGCTTTCTTT
CSVGDRPTEAFF
>TRBJ2-6|TRBV30|once|.
TGTGCCTGGAGTGTACGGGGTGGGGCCAACGTCCTGACTTTC
CAWSVRGGANVLTF
>TRBJ2-1|TRBV7-3|.|TRBD1
TGTGCCAGCAGCGTACTTGGACAGGGCTCCTACAATGAGCAGTTCTTC
CASSVLGQGSYNEQFF
>TRBJ1-4|TRBV23-1|.|TRBD1
TGCGCCAGCAGTCAATCCGGACAGGGCAGAACGGATGAAAAACTGTTTTTT
CASSQSGQGRTDEKLFF
>TRBJ2-7|TRBV6-5|.|.
TGTGCCAGCAAAACAGGGCCCTACTCCTACGAGCAGTACTTC
CASKTGPYSYEQYF
>TRBJ2-7|TRBV27|.|TRBD1
TGTGCCAGCAGCTTGGACAGGGGAACCTACGAGCAGTACTTC
CASSLDRGTYEQYF